This T cell receptor (beta chain) was captured by sequencing in a study of cytomegalovirus exposure and HLA in healthy donors. This CDR3 region has 14 residues. The ends lost 5 bases at V and 8 bases at J; junction bases unmatched: 8. The germline CDR1 and CDR2 sequences are MDHEN and SYDVKM. General observations from the study: Using a false discovery rate of 0.05, a later analysis showed that approximately 16,000 TCR beta sequences were associated with HLA alleles. Highly shared variants forming one cluster were likely a sequencing artifact. Using the classifier, cytomegalovirus status was reportedly diagnosed with high specificity and sensitivity.

Though probably carrying unrecorded immune exposures, donors were nominally healthy at sampling. The primer mix had 60 Vbeta and 13 Jbeta primers. This table comes from immunoSEQ multiplex PCR, and its TCRdb copy is limited to in-frame clones, with some not included. This table has 160,000 or so clones, around four fifths appearing once. In the case of this clone: Its antigen is unknown.

The chain carries TRBV28 and TRBJ1-4, with 7 bases fitting TRBD1. The sequence came from a man between 18 and 35 years old in good health and CMV-seronegative. Source material: PBMCs. CDR3 DNA sequence: TGTGCCAGCAGTCAGGGACAGCGCTGGGAAAAACTGTTTTTT. Its protein product is CASSQGQRWEKLFF. The full variable domain, its missing parts supplied by reference TRBV28 and TRBJ1-4, is DVKVTQSSRYLVKRTGEKVFLECVQDMDHENMFWYRQDPGLGLRLIYFSYDVKMKEKGDIPEGYSVSREKKERFSLILESASTNQTSMYLCASSQGQRWEKLFFGSGTQLSVL.